This T cell receptor (beta chain) was found in a study of HIV-infected patients and healthy controls. Of note for this clonotype: Antigen specificity is unknown.

General observations from the study: Healthy control repertoires had roughly threefold more distinct CDR3s than untreated HIV+ repertoires, and higher Shannon diversity.

All unsorted peripheral T cells were captured because whole blood was used without fractionation. The RNA source was a roughly 2.5 ml peripheral blood draw. Reverse transcription used around 540 ng RNA and constant-region primers for alpha and beta. Using multiplexing indices, alpha and beta chain libraries were generated apart by chain-specific third strand synthesis. Ligation attached cDNA to a 5' RACE adapter that carried a random hexamer and SP2 site. TCRdb re-analysed the 5' RACE reads in MiXCR, keeping a single row per CDR3 protein. The repertoire has more than 9,500 distinct CDR3 sequences, about a tenth of them found once; the top ten carry about a quarter. This clonotype was obtained from an adult with HIV infection. The donor label of this sample is uncertain. The sample was blood, taken before antiretroviral therapy.

The CDR3 here is CASSNRPTPTGELFF. DNA of the CDR3: TGTGCCAGCAGTAACAGGCCTACCCCCACCGGGGAGCTGTTTTTT. This sequence joins TRBV27 and TRBJ2-2, with a tentative D call TRBD1 (5 bases). In germline, CDR1 is MNHEY, CDR2 SMNVEV (reference sequence). V lost 5 bases, J lost 4 bases, and 14 bases lay in between. The CDR3 totals 15 residues.